These 13 T cell receptor beta chains originate from one sample sequenced in a study of CXCR3-negative and CXCR3-positive naive CD8 T cells. Study-level findings and limits: For CXCR3-positive naive cells, TRB CDR3s were more hydrophobic than those of CXCR3-negative naive cells.

Preparation of TRB cDNA libraries relied on 5' RACE carrying UMI labels. Reanalyzing the 5' RACE reads, TCRdb keeps one entry per CDR3 protein, without DNA. This sample lists about 63,000 distinct CDR3 sequences; its ten largest clones have around 5%. No antigens are known for them. Sequences were obtained from naive CXCR3+ CD8+ T cells from blood. Subset defined: CD45RO-CCR7+CD27+CD95- naive CD8+ T cells expressing CXCR3 (TNR3+). These receptors were collected from a human donor in good health. Some clones in this sample may be carry-over from other donors' samples.

The chain joins TRBV5-1 to TRBJ2-3; TCRdb's D gene call, TRBD1, goes unchecked for lack of DNA. This CDR3 is built from 16 residues. Germline assignment: CDR1 SGHRS and CDR2 YFSETQ. The CDR3 sequence is CASSLAGGGSTDTQYF.

The chain is built from TRBV7-2 and TRBJ1-3. Germline lookup yields CDR1 SGHTA and CDR2 FQGNSA. The CDR3 length is 17 residues. The CDR3 is CASSKWTGVTSGNTIYF.

The chain uses TRBV19 and TRBJ2-7; the TRBD1 assignment by TCRdb is unverifiable without DNA. The CDR3 is 15 residues long. Germline V gives CDR1 LNHDA, CDR2 SQIVND (reference sequence). CDR3 in amino acids: CASSLTWDGTYEQYF. The variable domain in full, completed from reference TRBV19 and TRBJ2-7, reads DGGITQSPKYLFRKEGQNVTLSCEQNLNHDAMYWYRQDPGQGLRLIYYSQIVNDFQKGDIAEGYSVSREKKESFPLTVTSAQKNPTAFYLCASSLTWDGTYEQYFGPGTRLTVT.

The chain carries TRBV12-3 or TRBV12-4 and TRBJ1-5; TCRdb names TRBD1, which stays unverified in the absence of DNA. The CDR3 has 17 residues. This chain's CDR3 is CASSLVGGAWGNQPQHF.

V and J are TRBV29-1 and TRBJ2-1; lacking DNA, the TRBD2 call made by TCRdb goes unchecked. Looked up from germline, CDR1 is SQVTM and CDR2 is ANQGSEA. The CDR3 is 13 amino acids. The CDR3: CSVLALSYNEQFF.

The V gene is TRBV9, the J gene TRBJ2-5; the TRBD1 assignment by TCRdb is unverifiable without DNA. The CDR3 length is 15 residues. Germline assignment: CDR1 SGDLS and CDR2 YYNGEE. The CDR3 sequence: CASSVAGTEEETQYF.

This chain links TRBV7-9 with TRBJ2-7. Germline V gene data show CDR1 as SEHNR and CDR2 as FQNEAQ (reference sequence). The CDR3 length is 12 residues. CDR3: CASSLSTYEQYF. The whole variable domain, filled in from reference TRBV7-9 and TRBJ2-7, reads DTGVSQNPRHKITKRGQNVTFRCDPISEHNRLYWYRQTLGQGPEFLTYFQNEAQLEKSRLLSDRFSAERPKGSFSTLEIQRTEQGDSAMYLCASSLSTYEQYFGPGTRLTVT.

The V call is TRBV4-1, the J call TRBJ1-2. Germline CDR1 reads MGHRA; CDR2 reads YSYEKL. The CDR3 is 15 residues long. CDR3 region: CASSQDKTATYGYTF.

CDR3: CSVEMAGGQETQYF. The chain carries TRBV29-1 and TRBJ2-5; as DNA is missing, the TRBD2 call by TCRdb cannot be tested. Per germline, CDR1 SQVTM and CDR2 ANQGSEA. The CDR3 extends over 14 amino acids. Complete variable domain (other parts from reference TRBV29-1 and TRBJ2-5): SAVISQKPSRDICQRGTSLTIQCQVDSQVTMMFWYRQQPGQSLTLIATANQGSEATYESGFVIDKFPISRPNLTFSTLTVSNMSPEDSSIYLCSVEMAGGQETQYFGPGTRLLVL.

The rearrangement joins TRBV10-3 to TRBJ2-3; without DNA, the TCRdb call of TRBD2 cannot be checked. The CDR3 extends over 13 amino acids. Germline V gene lookup returns CDR1 ENHRY and CDR2 SYGVKD. CDR3 sequence reads: CAISDSPTDTQYF.

This CDR3 is CSVDPRGEIYNEQFF. The genes are TRBV29-1 and TRBJ2-1; TCRdb lists TRBD1, though no DNA is available to test this call. The CDR3 sequence is 15 residues long. Germline V gives CDR1 SQVTM, CDR2 ANQGSEA.

This chain connects TRBV7-6 to TRBJ2-3. Germline V lookup: CDR1 SGHVS, CDR2 FNYEAQ. This CDR3 is built from 15 residues. The CDR3 loop reads CASSFTSSSTDTQYF.

The chain links TRBV7-9 to TRBJ1-1. The germline V gene encodes CDR1 SEHNR and CDR2 FQNEAQ (reference sequence). CDR3 length: 14 residues. The CDR3 is CASTSGWGEAEAFF. Together with reference TRBV7-9 and TRBJ1-1, the CDR3 gives the full variable domain: DTGVSQNPRHKITKRGQNVTFRCDPISEHNRLYWYRQTLGQGPEFLTYFQNEAQLEKSRLLSDRFSAERPKGSFSTLEIQRTEQGDSAMYLCASTSGWGEAEAFFGQGTRLTVV.